Listed below are T cell receptor beta chains from one sample, sequenced in a study of technical replicates of blood from a handful of donors. The protocol was immunoSEQ multiplex PCR, while the TCRdb copy is restricted to in-frame clones and leaves out a portion. The sample lists 60,000 to 80,000 clones, around nine tenths occurring once. The sample was PBMCs. The receptors come from a human donor in good health. Some clones in this sample may be carry-over from other donors' samples. CDR3s include the opening cysteine and the closing phenylalanine or tryptophan. D genes are given only for firm matches. Clone size is not always given. Where it is, it says once, few, many or a class for expanded clones.

clone size | J gene | V gene | D gene | CDR3 DNA | CDR3 protein
. | TRBJ1-1 | TRBV7-9 | . | TGTGCCAGCAGCTCTCTCCGCAGAAGTGAAGCTTTCTTT | CASSSLRRSEAFF
few | TRBJ2-7 | TRBV2 | TRBD1 | TGTGCCAGCTCCCAGGGGGCTGCGGGGGAGCAGTACTTC | CASSQGAAGEQYF
few | TRBJ1-6 | TRBV30 | TRBD1 | TGTGCCTGGAGAGACAGGGGGAACTATTCACCCCTCCACTTT | CAWRDRGNYSPLHF
. | TRBJ1-2 | TRBV6-5 | . | TGTGCCAGCAGTTACTCCTACGGGGAGGGGTATGGCTACACCTTC | CASSYSYGEGYGYTF
. | TRBJ1-1 | TRBV6-5 | TRBD1 | TGTGCCAGCAGTTATTCGACAGGGTTAAGGGCTGAAGCTTTCTTT | CASSYSTGLRAEAFF
. | TRBJ2-1 | TRBV7-9 | . | TGTGCCAGCACCTGGACAGAGAACTACAATGAGCAGTTCTTC | CASTWTENYNEQFF
. | TRBJ1-5 | TRBV19 | . | TGTGCCAGTATAGGGGGCAATCAGCCCCAGCATTTT | CASIGGNQPQHF
. | TRBJ2-3 | TRBV5-6 | TRBD2 | TGTGCCAGCAGCTATTGGACTAGCGGGAGCACAGATACGCAGTATTTT | CASSYWTSGSTDTQYF
. | TRBJ2-7 | TRBV5-1 | . | TGCGCCAGCAGCATGACAGACTACGAGCAGTACTTC | CASSMTDYEQYF
. | TRBJ2-1 | TRBV7-3 | . | TGTGCCAGCAGTCCGGAGAACTCCTACAATGAGCAGTTCTTC | CASSPENSYNEQFF
once | TRBJ1-1 | TRBV7-2 | . | TGTGCCAGCAGCTTCAGGGGCGGAAGGGTGAACACTGAAGCTTTCTTT | CASSFRGGRVNTEAFF
. | TRBJ1-3 | TRBV18 | TRBD1 | TGTGCCAGCTCCACCGGGACAGGGGGCGGAAACACCATATATTTT | CASSTGTGGGNTIYF
. | TRBJ1-1 | TRBV19 | . | TGTGCCAGTAGTTATAGCACTGAAGCTTTCTTT | CASSYSTEAFF
. | TRBJ1-2 | TRBV7-2 | TRBD1 | TGTGCCAGCAGCCTTAACACAGGGGACGGTGGCTACACCTTC | CASSLNTGDGGYTF
. | TRBJ2-4 | TRBV6-5 | TRBD2 | TGTGCCAGCAGTCAGGGGCTCGGGGGGGACATTCAGTACTTC | CASSQGLGGDIQYF
few | TRBJ1-1 | TRBV5-1 | . | TGCGCCAGCAGCTTGTTGGCGGGACGTAGCATGAACACTGAAGCTTTCTTT | CASSLLAGRSMNTEAFF
. | TRBJ2-5 | TRBV19 | TRBD1 | TGTGCCAGTGCGGGACAGGGGGCTTCTGAGGAGACCCAGTACTTC | CASAGQGASEETQYF
. | TRBJ2-3 | TRBV12-5 | . | TGTGCTAGTGGTTTGGGACTACCAGCCGTGGGTTCGGATACGCAGTATTTT | CASGLGLPAVGSDTQYF
few | TRBJ2-2 | TRBV7-9 | . | TGTGCCAGCAGCTTATTTTCCCTTACGAACACCGGGGAGCTGTTTTTT | CASSLFSLTNTGELFF
once | TRBJ2-7 | TRBV7-6 | TRBD1 | TGTGCCAGCAGCTTAGCGGGGACAGGATACTACGAGCAGTACTTC | CASSLAGTGYYEQYF
. | TRBJ2-7 | TRBV5-6 | . | TGTGCCAGCAGCCCACCCTTGCGGGACTCCTACGAGCAGTACTTC | CASSPPLRDSYEQYF
few | TRBJ2-7 | TRBV19 | TRBD2 | TGTGCCAGTAGTCGACTAGCGGGATTGTCCTACGAGCAGTACTTC | CASSRLAGLSYEQYF
. | TRBJ1-3 | TRBV19 | . | TGTGCCAGTAACCCGACAGGTTCAAGCTCCGGAAACACCATATATTTT | CASNPTGSSSGNTIYF
. | TRBJ2-1 | TRBV10-1 | . | TGCGCCAGCAGTGAACGGCGGGACCGGCATCCTCCGAATGAGCAGTTCTTC | CASSERRDRHPPNEQFF
once | TRBJ1-2 | TRBV10-3 | TRBD1 | TGTGCCATCAGACCGGGACAGGGCGGCTACACCTTC | CAIRPGQGGYTF
. | TRBJ2-3 | TRBV12-5 | . | TGTGCTAGTGGTTTGCCCTGGGAGACAGATACGCAGTATTTT | CASGLPWETDTQYF
. | TRBJ2-1 | TRBV6-5 | . | TGTGCCAGCAGTTACGACCTAGACGGTGAGCAGTTCTTC | CASSYDLDGEQFF
. | TRBJ2-5 | TRBV5-1 | TRBD2 | TGCGCCAGCAGCTTTACGGCGGGAGGTGAGACCCAGTACTTC | CASSFTAGGETQYF
. | TRBJ2-7 | TRBV25-1 | . | TGTGCCAGCAGTGCCCAGGGTTACGAGCAGTACTTC | CASSAQGYEQYF
. | TRBJ2-2 | TRBV7-2 | TRBD1 | TGTGCCAGCAGCTCGGACAGGGGAGGGGAGCTGTTTTTT | CASSSDRGGELFF
. | TRBJ1-6 | TRBV7-2 | TRBD1 | TGTGCCAGCAGCAATACCGGGACAGGAGTTTTTTCACCCCTCCACTTT | CASSNTGTGVFSPLHF
. | TRBJ1-2 | TRBV19 | . | TGTGCCACCAAGGGGGGGAATGCAGATGGCTACACCTTC | CATKGGNADGYTF
once | TRBJ2-7 | TRBV7-9 | . | TGTGCCAGCAGCTTAGGGACAACCTACGAGCAGTACTTC | CASSLGTTYEQYF
. | TRBJ2-1 | TRBV6-4 | TRBD2 | TGTGCCAGCAGTCTAGCGGGGGGGTACAATGAGCAGTTCTTC | CASSLAGGYNEQFF
. | TRBJ2-1 | TRBV25-1 | . | TGTGCCAGCAGGAAGGGGGGGAGCTCCTACAATGAGCAGTTCTTC | CASRKGGSSYNEQFF
. | TRBJ2-6 | TRBV12-2 | . | TGTGCAAGTCGCTTAGGCCCCTCACCAGGGCCTGGGGCCAACGTCCTGACTTTC | CASRLGPSPGPGANVLTF
. | TRBJ2-5 | TRBV11-1 | . | TGTGCCAGCAGCCTAACGAAGGGGTGGAAAGAGACCCAGTACTTC | CASSLTKGWKETQYF
. | TRBJ2-7 | TRBV4-3 | . | TGCGCCAGCAGCCAAGATCCCGGGGGTCTCTACGAGCAGTACTTC | CASSQDPGGLYEQYF
. | TRBJ2-6 | TRBV9 | . | TGTGCCAGCAGCTCGACATTTCGGGAGGCCAACGTCCTGACTTTC | CASSSTFREANVLTF
once | TRBJ1-5 | TRBV6-6 | TRBD1 | TGTGCCAGCAGTTACTCGTTAACAGGGGATCAGCCCCAGCATTTT | CASSYSLTGDQPQHF
. | TRBJ2-6 | TRBV11-2 | . | TGTGCCAGCAGCTTAGCTCGCAGGCCCGTCTTC | CASSLARRPVF
. | TRBJ1-2 | TRBV9 | TRBD1 | TGTGCCAGCAGCGTAGGGCTGACAGGGGATGGCTACACCTTC | CASSVGLTGDGYTF
. | TRBJ1-2 | TRBV18 | . | TGTGCCAGCTCACCGTCCCGGGACATCTATGGCTACACCTTC | CASSPSRDIYGYTF
. | TRBJ2-1 | TRBV7-2 | TRBD2 | TGTGCCAGCAGCCCCTGGGTAGCGGGAAGCAATGAGCAGTTCTTC | CASSPWVAGSNEQFF
. | TRBJ2-7 | TRBV11-3 | TRBD2 | TGTGCCAGCAGCTTAGTTAGCGGGGGTTCCTACGAGCAGTACTTC | CASSLVSGGSYEQYF
. | TRBJ1-5 | TRBV7-2 | TRBD1 | TGTGCCAGCAGCTTCGGGACAGTCAATCAGCCCCAGCATTTT | CASSFGTVNQPQHF
. | TRBJ1-4 | TRBV18 | . | TGTGCCAGCTCACACGTCCGGGTCCTTCAGACGGATGAAAAACTGTTTTTT | CASSHVRVLQTDEKLFF
. | TRBJ2-3 | TRBV6-4 | TRBD2 | TGTGCCAGCAGTCCAACTAGCGGGCGCACAGATACGCAGTATTTT | CASSPTSGRTDTQYF
. | TRBJ2-7 | TRBV6-1 | TRBD1 | TGTGCCAGCAGGGGGGACAGGTACGAGCAGTACTTC | CASRGDRYEQYF
. | TRBJ2-7 | TRBV7-2 | . | TGTGCCAGCACCCCCCCAGGTGTCTGGTACGAGCAGTACTTC | CASTPPGVWYEQYF
. | TRBJ1-2 | TRBV5-1 | . | TGCGCCAGCAGCGCGGGCTGGACAGCTCAGGGCTACACCTTC | CASSAGWTAQGYTF